This T cell receptor beta chain was sequenced in a study of vaccination effects on CD4 cells after COVID-19 (dated 2022 in TCRdb). Study-wide context: Across the study, the median time from the second dose to post-vaccine sampling was 72 days (range 14 to 241). SARS-CoV-2 spike-specific CD4+ TCR repertoires were compared before and after mRNA vaccination in COVID-19 convalescent patients and in infection-naive vaccine recipients. Altogether, 10 COVID-19 convalescent patients and several SARS-CoV-2-naive healthy vaccine recipients made up the full study. Cultures from other donors in the study were sequenced with the Oncomine TCR Beta short-read assay on an Illumina iSeq 100. Beyond this particular receptor, the publication reports: In healthy vaccine recipients, vaccine-induced clones were almost all SARS-CoV-2 mono-reactive, with only 1 of 255 being cross-reactive with common cold coronaviruses. Only a small number of convalescent patients were included, and no early post-infection timepoints were available, which limited the study. Clones induced by infection and clones induced by vaccination both contracted markedly at late timepoints after vaccination, which fits with T cell responses waning over time.

Receptor amplification or capture employed the immunoSEQ multiplex PCR assay. TCR beta CDR3 sequencing was performed on DNA from the cultured, isolated CD4+ T cells. The original pipeline was this. Non-productive TCR sequences were removed, reads were trimmed to the CDR3 region, and CDR3s of at least 7 amino acids were retained. The MANAFEST web app was used to pick out antigen-specific clonotypes by comparing their expansion in peptide wells with that in reference cultures. To be called positive, a clone needed expansion at FDR<0.05 compared with the reference and with all other wells, an odds ratio greater than 5, and a frequency greater than 0.1% in two replicate wells. A clonotype was defined as cross-reactive if the clonotype was significantly expanded both in SARS-CoV-2 spike wells and in at least one common cold coronavirus spike condition. Using the stringdist R package, CDR3 similarity was measured by Levenshtein distance, and unrooted trees were constructed with ape in R 3.6.1. As stored in TCRdb, this immuneACCESS dataset retains in-frame rearrangements with V and J assigned. A fraction of the clones does not appear; measured against another copy, unresolved V genes explain less than half of the discrepancy, and the remainder lacks a known reason. D and trimming were read from the DNA, whereas the V and J calls and clone size are those reported in that table. Present in this sample are 20,000 to 25,000 clones, 81% of which were seen just once. The ten largest account for about 5.3% of the sample.

In its sample, this clone was seen once. This clone's antigen is unknown. No base qualities exist here, and no much larger clone lies one base off it. To identify antigen-specific CD4+ T cell clonotypes by their expansion, the ViraFEST assay first stimulated PBMC with viral peptide pools and then applied TCR sequencing. After approximately 11 days of culture, CD4+ T cells were isolated with the EasySep CD4+ T cell isolation kit. Participants received two doses of either the BNT162b2 or the mRNA-1273 mRNA SARS-CoV-2 vaccine. Negative nucleocapsid antibody results before and after vaccination confirmed that the healthy vaccine recipients had no prior SARS-CoV-2 infection. Each well held two million PBMC cultured in IMDM containing 5% human AB serum, roughly 10 IU/ml IL-2 and gentamicin, along with around 11 ug/ml peptides. Half of the culture medium was replaced with fresh IL-2-containing medium on days 3 and 7. Unless noted otherwise, every peptide stimulation condition was grown in triplicate wells. Using Ficoll-Paque Plus gradient centrifugation, PBMC were separated from whole blood and then either used fresh or cryopreserved at -140C. The spike proteins of SARS-CoV-2 and of the common cold coronaviruses HCoV-NL63, HCoV-OC43 and HCoV-229E were spanned by overlapping peptide pools. Genomic DNA was extracted from cultured CD4+ T cells with the QIAamp micro DNA kit.

CDR1 and CDR2 are drawn from the germline V gene: MNHEY, SVGAGI. The CDR3, cysteine through phenylalanine, is 13 amino acids long. Of the read, only the CDR3 DNA is kept; its 39 bases are in frame from base 1. Trimming at the junction amounts to 2 bases on V and 7 bases on J, and the germline ends lie 9 bases apart. The receptor's source is a human donor who received a COVID-19 vaccine. Some clones in this sample may be carry-over from other donors' samples. Sequencing was performed on CD4+ T cells from PBMCs cultured with SARS-CoV-2 spike peptides, taken after COVID-19 vaccination. The sample's cell subset or site label, in plain terms: SARS-CoV-2 spike overlapping peptide pool stimulation. The receptor chain draws on TRBV6-5 and TRBJ2-4, and possibly TRBD1, on 6 matching bases. The DNA is TGTGCCAGCAGTTACGTACAGGGTAACATTCAGTACTTC. This sequence encodes CASSYVQGNIQYF.